This is a list of T cell receptor beta chains from one sample in a study of cytomegalovirus exposure and HLA in healthy donors. The table came from immunoSEQ multiplex PCR; TCRdb's copy has only in-frame clones and leaves some out. Among some 85,000 clones, 60% to 85% were seen once, and the ten largest hold around 4.3%. The sequenced sample was PBMCs. The receptors shown here come from a woman in her thirties or forties in good health and CMV-seropositive. Both conserved end residues are trimmed from each CDR3. The order of the fields is V gene, J gene, CDR3 protein.

v_call: TRBV10-2; j_call: TRBJ1-3; cdr3_aa: ASSELDRFSGNTIY
v_call: TRBV5-6; j_call: TRBJ1-2; cdr3_aa: ASSPGGPGYGYT
v_call: TRBV6-5; j_call: TRBJ1-1; cdr3_aa: ASSARTGDTEAF
v_call: TRBV6-5; j_call: TRBJ2-7; cdr3_aa: ASSPKVTGDTEQY
v_call: TRBV28; j_call: TRBJ2-1; cdr3_aa: ASSSLVYNEQF
v_call: TRBV27; j_call: TRBJ1-2; cdr3_aa: ASSFGLPLAQGDYGYT
v_call: TRBV28; j_call: TRBJ1-5; cdr3_aa: ASSSSRDRNQPQH
v_call: TRBV6-6; j_call: TRBJ2-2; cdr3_aa: ASNPLGGGGTGELF
v_call: TRBV11-1; j_call: TRBJ1-1; cdr3_aa: ASSSGGGLYTEAF
v_call: TRBV18; j_call: TRBJ2-1; cdr3_aa: ASSPPENNEQF
v_call: TRBV11-3; j_call: TRBJ2-2; cdr3_aa: ASSREWAGGGAGELF
v_call: TRBV20-1; j_call: TRBJ2-5; cdr3_aa: SASKNPGEY
v_call: TRBV14; j_call: TRBJ1-1; cdr3_aa: ASSQDRYRVNTEAF
v_call: TRBV7-9; j_call: TRBJ2-1; cdr3_aa: ASSRQGETIDNEQF
v_call: TRBV14; j_call: TRBJ1-1; cdr3_aa: ASSQFGGQGNTEAF